The entry below gives a single TCR beta chain sequence along with its context. The junction had 9 bases not matched to a gene; V was cut back by 7 bases and J by 6 bases. This CDR3 comprises 16 residues. In germline, CDR1 is SNHLY, CDR2 FYNNEI. The record originates from a study of technical replicates of blood from several donors. Only in-frame clones appear in the TCRdb table, and some are missing; sequencing was by immunoSEQ multiplex PCR. Of approximately 75,000 clones listed, approximately 78% are singletons. The V gene is TRBV2, the J gene TRBJ2-1; TRBD2 matches at 13 bases. This receptor was taken from a human donor in good health. Some clones in this sample may be carry-over from other donors' samples. The material sequenced was PBMCs. The CDR3 region is CASTLGLAGSLNEQFF. CDR3 DNA: TGTGCCAGCACCTTGGGACTAGCGGGGTCACTCAATGAGCAGTTCTTC. The full variable domain, rest sourced from reference TRBV2 and TRBJ2-1, is EPEVTQTPSHQVTQMGQEVILRCVPISNHLYFYWYRQILGQKVEFLVSFYNNEISEKSEIFDDQFSVERPDGSNFTLKIRSTKLEDSAMYFCASTLGLAGSLNEQFFGPGTRLTVL.